The source of this T cell receptor beta chain is a study of blood T cell repertoires in COVID-19. About the research overall: The origin of the acute and convalescent COVID-19 samples was the United States, Italy and Spain. Sources were T cells, B-cell-depleted T cells, or PBMCs; the material itself was cDNA or gDNA.

Original analysis: Using reference gene primer amplification, nucleated cell counts were estimated. The protocol was immunoSEQ multiplex PCR, while the TCRdb copy is restricted to in-frame clones and leaves out a portion. That table furnishes V, J and clone size, whereas the DNA furnished D and trimming. The repertoire holds 250,000 to 350,000 clones, with 75% to 90% as singletons. The CDR3 is made up of 14 amino acids. With 6 bases clipped from V and 7 bases from J, the junction kept 7 bases outside the gene matches. Germline CDR1 KGHSH, CDR2 LQKENI. The TCR originated in a man aged 18 to 29 with active or convalescent COVID-19. The chain couples TRBV18 to TRBJ1-2; 11 nucleotides match TRBD1. Sequencing used peripheral blood. The CDR3 sequence: CASSLDRGLGGYTF. In nucleotides, the CDR3 is TGTGCCAGCTCGCTGGACAGGGGGCTAGGTGGCTACACCTTC.